Included here is one TCR beta chain sequence, with context. The CDR3 has 13 residues. Trimming took 3 bases from V and 4 from J, leaving 9 bases between them. CDR1 is KGHSH, CDR2 LQKENI, per germline. This sample was included in a study of blood T cell repertoires in COVID-19. As originally analysed: From reference gene primer amplification, estimates of nucleated cell counts were derived. Only in-frame clones appear in the TCRdb table, and some are missing; sequencing was by immunoSEQ multiplex PCR. That table is the source of V, J and clone size, and D and trimming were worked out from the DNA. The repertoire holds roughly 250,000 clones, 85% to 90% seen once, with just under 1% in the top ten.

The material sequenced was peripheral blood. This clonotype originated in a woman between 40 and 50 years old who had recovered from COVID-19. The rearrangement joins TRBV18 to TRBJ1-2, with D hard to call. The CDR3 reads CASSPPNPYGYTF. In DNA form, the CDR3 reads TGTGCCAGCTCACCGCCTAATCCCTATGGCTACACCTTC.